These 12 T cell receptor beta chains share one sample of origin, sequenced in a study of CD8 T cells in ankylosing spondylitis. TCRdb fed the 5' RACE reads into MiXCR, producing one record per CDR3 protein. This table has 300,000 to 400,000 distinct CDR3 sequences, 20% to 25% appearing once. The source material was blood, either unsorted or a sorted T cell fraction (not recorded which). Receptor source: a male donor with ankylosing spondylitis or in good health (not recorded which).

J is TRBJ2-3 and V is TRBV27, with D possibly being TRBD1 (7 bases). Trimming removed 4 bases from V and 1 base from J, with 15 bases in between. Germline V gene sequence: CDR1 MNHEY, CDR2 SMNVEV (reference sequence). CDR3 length: 16 amino acids. DNA of the CDR3: TGTGCCAGCAGTTCCTACAGGGGAGGAGGCACAGATACGCAGTATTTT. Encoded protein: CASSSYRGGGTDTQYF.

In this sample, this clonotype turned up a few times. The rearrangement links TRBV20-1 to TRBJ2-1, with 9 bases that match TRBD1. The trim removed 0 bases at V and 3 bases at J, leaving 9 bases unmatched. This CDR3 is 17 amino acids long. Per the germline V gene, CDR1 is DFQATT and CDR2 is SNEGSKA (reference sequence). The CDR3 DNA sequence: TGCAGTGCTAGAGAAGTCCCACAGGGGGCGTTCTACAATGAGCAGTTCTTC. Translated: CSAREVPQGAFYNEQFF.

This clonotype has a handful of counts. The chain recombines TRBV20-1 with TRBJ2-1; possible D gene TRBD1, 5 bases. CDR1 is DFQATT and CDR2 is SNEGSKA in the germline V gene (reference sequence). V gave up 0 bases and J gave up 8 bases, with 11 bases separating them. The CDR3 has 13 residues. The CDR3 here is CSARDPGKDEQFF. The CDR3 DNA follows: TGCAGTGCTAGAGATCCAGGGAAAGATGAGCAGTTCTTC.

The chain has TRBV11-2 and TRBJ2-1, with no clear D. V was pared by 3 bases and J by 5 bases, with 11 bases between. CDR1 is SGHAT and CDR2 is FQNNGV in the germline V gene. This CDR3 contains 14 residues. The CDR3 DNA is TGTGCCAGCAGCTTTATTCTAGTTGACAATGAGCAGTTCTTC. This encodes CASSFILVDNEQFF.

This clonotype has ten or more counts. The chain links TRBV20-1 to TRBJ2-1; D unresolved. The CDR3 spans 14 residues. V lost 0 bases and J 4 bases, leaving 10 bases between the germline ends. Germline-derived CDR1 and CDR2 are DFQATT and SNEGSKA (reference sequence). In DNA, the CDR3 is TGCAGTGCTAGAGATAGGGTCCATTACAATGAGCAGTTCTTC. This translates into CSARDRVHYNEQFF.

The rearrangement links TRBV12-3 or TRBV12-4 to TRBJ2-2; D is unresolved. This CDR3 region has 13 residues. Between the trimmed V and J ends, which lost 6 bases and 3 bases, there was a span of 8 bases. CDR3 protein: CASRSRDTGELFF. The CDR3 DNA sequence: TGTGCCAGCAGATCAAGAGACACCGGGGAGCTGTTTTTT.

This clonotype was observed a handful of times. The J gene is TRBJ2-1, the V gene TRBV7-9; D may match TRBD1 or TRBD2 (5 bases each). Germline V lookup: CDR1 SEHNR, CDR2 FQNEAQ (reference sequence). Trimming removed 1 base at V and 10 bases at J, with 14 bases between. The CDR3 is 14 residues long. CDR3: CASSLGVGTKEQFF. The CDR3 bases are TGTGCCAGCAGCTTAGGTGTAGGGACGAAAGAGCAGTTCTTC.

This clonotype was recorded a few times. This chain joins TRBV11-2 and TRBJ1-1; possible D gene TRBD1, 6 bases. Germline CDR1 reads SGHAT; CDR2 reads FQNNGV. The V gene lost 2 bases and the J gene lost 2 bases, with 15 bases spanning the gap. The CDR3 is made up of 16 amino acids. In nucleotides, the CDR3 is TGTGCCAGCAGCTTATTCTTCTACGGGACAAACACTGAAGCTTTCTTT. Encoded protein: CASSLFFYGTNTEAFF.

This clonotype has only a few counts. The chain links TRBV27 to TRBJ2-4; D is unclear. V was trimmed by 4 bases and J by 8 bases, leaving 12 bases between them. The CDR3 length is 13 residues. CDR1 is MNHEY, CDR2 SMNVEV, per germline (reference sequence). In DNA, the CDR3 is TGTGCCAGCAGTTCAGTTTGGCAGGACATTCAGTACTTC. It yields the protein CASSSVWQDIQYF.

This clonotype turned up a few times. This chain joins TRBV7-9 and TRBJ2-1; weak D call: TRBD1 (6 bases). Trimming left V 1 base short and J 8 bases short, with 12 bases between. CDR1 is SEHNR and CDR2 is FQNEAQ in the germline V gene (reference sequence). The CDR3 totals 14 residues. CDR3 bases: TGTGCCAGCAGCTTAGGCACCTCAGGGGATGAGCAGTTCTTC. Its protein product is CASSLGTSGDEQFF.

DNA for the CDR3: TGTGCCAGCAGCCTGGGGGGGCGATACGAGCAGTACTTC. Amino acid sequence: CASSLGGRYEQYF. The V and J genes are TRBV6-1 and TRBJ2-7; D may be TRBD2 (7 bases). This CDR3 contains 13 residues. The germline CDR1 and CDR2 sequences are MNHNS and SASEGT. V gave up 6 bases and J gave up 4 bases, with 13 bases separating them.

J is TRBJ1-2 and V is TRBV12-3 or TRBV12-4; no reliable D call. This CDR3 is built from 12 residues. The ends were cut back, 6 bases at V and 3 bases at J, with 8 bases in the middle. Here the CDR3 DNA reads TGTGCCAGCAGAAGTACAGACTATGGCTACACCTTC. Protein sequence: CASRSTDYGYTF.